The rows below give T cell receptor beta chains drawn from one sample of a study of cytomegalovirus exposure and HLA in healthy donors. Here immunoSEQ multiplex PCR was the method, and the copy in TCRdb shows in-frame clones only, minus some. The sample has about 230,000 clones, 80% to 90% seen once. The sample was PBMCs. These receptors came from a woman aged 18 to 35 in good health and CMV-seronegative. Each CDR3 is given without its conserved first and last residue. A D gene is named only where the DNA matches it firmly. Clone size is not always given. Where it is, it says once, few, many or a class for expanded clones.

ASSLEFNGRAYEQY,TRBV7-6,NA,TRBJ2-7,TRBD2
ASSSPSRGEQY,TRBV7-6,NA,TRBJ2-7,NA
ASSLVGDRDIS,TRBV7-2,NA,TRBJ1-2,TRBD1
SAHFGGQGSYNEQF,TRBV29-1,NA,TRBJ2-1,TRBD1
ASSLGDEQY,TRBV11-2,NA,TRBJ2-7,NA
ASSLRRGAGGGGTEAF,TRBV4-3,NA,TRBJ1-1,NA
ASSLQTRGSADTQY,TRBV7-6,NA,TRBJ2-3,NA
ASSLFPEVDTEAF,TRBV18,NA,TRBJ1-1,NA
ASSLRGSYEQY,TRBV6-6,NA,TRBJ2-7,TRBD2
ASSQKPGHLGGNTEAF,TRBV4-3,NA,TRBJ1-1,NA
ASSLGGPGTGELF,TRBV5-4,NA,TRBJ2-2,NA
ASSEGRTGEGYT,TRBV25-1,NA,TRBJ1-2,TRBD1
ASSNPGGGLYEQY,TRBV11-2,NA,TRBJ2-7,NA
ASSTGGAASYEQY,TRBV11-3,few,TRBJ2-7,TRBD2
ASSGTTAGVGGYT,TRBV7-2,NA,TRBJ1-2,NA
ASSGNQGNQPQH,TRBV6-1,NA,TRBJ1-5,NA
ATSRAPKGLLQETQY,TRBV15,NA,TRBJ2-5,NA
ASSTLDLLAETDTQY,TRBV19,NA,TRBJ2-3,NA
ASSDPPGEPDTQY,TRBV6-6,NA,TRBJ2-3,NA
SVGQALTPSYEQY,TRBV29-1,NA,TRBJ2-7,NA
AVRGRVLNEQF,TRBV2,NA,TRBJ2-1,TRBD1
ASSLAASGWVSEQF,TRBV11-3,NA,TRBJ2-1,TRBD2
ASSAHRDRGYEQY,TRBV7-8,NA,TRBJ2-7,TRBD1
ASSLSTSPGEQF,TRBV7-9,NA,TRBJ2-1,NA
ASSSPGTGLHEQF,TRBV7-9,NA,TRBJ2-1,TRBD1
ASTRGVNTEAF,TRBV6-5,once,TRBJ1-1,NA
ASSLSSGLYEQY,TRBV27,once,TRBJ2-7,NA
ASSIGRLIHT,TRBV19,few,TRBJ1-2,NA
ASQLGAGDTGELF,TRBV9,NA,TRBJ2-2,TRBD2